This TCR beta chain comes out of a study of blood T cells in healthy people across ages. A sample-barcoded 5' primer and a J-beta primer mix were used in a second PCR of roughly 6 to 11 cycles. MiXCR was run by TCRdb on the 5' RACE reads, yielding one entry per CDR3 protein. This sample has some 1.5 million distinct CDR3 sequences, with 28% found just once. This clonotype was counted only a few times. The CDR3 covers 14 residues. Germline values: CDR1 WNHNN, CDR2 SYGVQD (reference sequence). The V end lost 3 bases, the J end lost 7 bases, and 14 bases lay between the germline ends. The chain combines TRBV10-1 with TRBJ2-3; tentative D call: TRBD1 (5 bases). The sample consisted of blood. The TCR comes from a woman in her twenties or thirties in good health. CDR3 region: CASSESYQGNTQYF. The CDR3 DNA follows: TGCGCCAGCAGTGAATCTTACCAGGGAAATACGCAGTATTTT.